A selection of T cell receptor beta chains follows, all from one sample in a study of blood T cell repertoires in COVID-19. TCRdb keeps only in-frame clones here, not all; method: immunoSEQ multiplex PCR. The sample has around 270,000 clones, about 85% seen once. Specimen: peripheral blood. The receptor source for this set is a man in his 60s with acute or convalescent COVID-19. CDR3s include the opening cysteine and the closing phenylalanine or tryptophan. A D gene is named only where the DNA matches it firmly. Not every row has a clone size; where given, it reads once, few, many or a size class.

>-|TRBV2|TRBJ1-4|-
TGTGCCAGCAGTGAACCAGGGTCTTATAATGAAAAACTGTTTTTT
CASSEPGSYNEKLFF
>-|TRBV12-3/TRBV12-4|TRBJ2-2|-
TGTGCCAGCATCCGCGAGTATACCGGGGAGCTGTTTTTT
CASIREYTGELFF
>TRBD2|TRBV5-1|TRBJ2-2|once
TGCGCCAGCAGATGGGGGACTAGAGACACCGGGGAGCTGTTTTTT
CASRWGTRDTGELFF
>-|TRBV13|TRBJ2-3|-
TGTGCCAGCAGCTTAGGGACTTCAACAGATACGCAGTATTTT
CASSLGTSTDTQYF
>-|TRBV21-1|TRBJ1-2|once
TGTGCCAGCAGCAAAGGCAGGCAACTCTCCACAGCTAACTATGGCTACACCTTC
CASSKGRQLSTANYGYTF
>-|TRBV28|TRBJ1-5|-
TGTGCCAGCAGATATTATAGCAATCAGCCCCAGCATTTT
CASRYYSNQPQHF
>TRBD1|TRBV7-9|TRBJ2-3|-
TGTGCCAGCAGCTTAACGGGACAGGGGAAAACAGATACGCAGTATTTT
CASSLTGQGKTDTQYF
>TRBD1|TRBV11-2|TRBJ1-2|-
TGTGCCAGCAGCTTAGAGGCAGGGGGATACTATGGCTACACCTTC
CASSLEAGGYYGYTF
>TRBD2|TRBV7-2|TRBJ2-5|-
TGTGCCAGCAGCCAAGGGGCGGGAGGAGAGACCCAGTACTTC
CASSQGAGGETQYF
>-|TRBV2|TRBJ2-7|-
TGTGCCAGCAGCCTATCCTACGAGCAGTACTTC
CASSLSYEQYF
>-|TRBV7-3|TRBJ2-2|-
TGTGCCAGCAGCTCCGGGACTGCCACCGGGGAGCTGTTTTTT
CASSSGTATGELFF